This TCR beta chain was found in a study of cytomegalovirus exposure and HLA in healthy donors. Concerning this clone itself: The antigen remains undetermined.

Trimming left V 0 bases short and J 2 bases short, with 11 bases between. The germline V gene encodes CDR1 GTSNPN and CDR2 SVGIG (reference sequence). The CDR3 loop spans 15 amino acids. In the PCR, 60 Vbeta and 13 Jbeta primers were used. Measured with immunoSEQ multiplex PCR; TCRdb has only the in-frame clones, and not every one. The table lists around 250,000 clones, 85% to 95% of them singletons. Study-level results: The authors later found TCR association rates varying by HLA locus, with DRB1 most and HLA-C fewest.

The sequence came from a girl under 10 years old in good health and CMV-seronegative. Specimen: PBMCs. The chain links TRBV30 to TRBJ1-3; TRBD1 is a possible D gene (5 bases). The CDR3 DNA reads TGTGCCTGGAGTGTTGGGGGGGGACCTGGAAACACCATATATTTT. This codes for CAWSVGGGPGNTIYF.